Presented here are 13 T cell receptor beta chains from one specimen sequenced in a study of T cells in Graves' hyperthyroidism and ophthalmopathy. Authors of the study amplified TCR beta CDR3 regions from RNA transcripts. With the HTBI primer set, the TCR CDR3 went through a first round of RT-PCR. TCRdb called the multiplex PCR reads again in MiXCR, with one record for every CDR3 protein. The repertoire holds hundreds of thousands of distinct CDR3 sequences, with just over 35% as singletons. Source material: blood. Source of these receptors: a woman aged 40 to 49 with Graves' hyperthyroidism.

With respect to this clonotype: This may come from a read error, since a much larger clone is one base off. The chain combines TRBV7-6 with TRBJ1-1; D call uncertain. The CDR3 is made up of 15 amino acids. CDR1 and CDR2 (germline): SGHVS, FNYEAQ. V gave up 1 base and J gave up 1 base, with 10 bases separating them. The DNA of the CDR3 is TGTGCCAGCAGCTTAGTGTCCGGGGAGAACACTGAAGCTTTCTTT. Protein sequence: CASSLVSGENTEAFF.

This chain joins TRBV29-1 and TRBJ2-3; weak D call: TRBD1 (6 bases). This CDR3 is 14 amino acids long. The V gene's germline CDR1 is SQVTM and CDR2 ANQGSEA. Trimming removed 2 bases from V and 5 bases from J, with 14 bases in between. DNA for the CDR3: TGCAGCGTTGAATTGCACAGGGATGTAGATACGCAGTATTTT. This codes for CSVELHRDVDTQYF.

With regard to this clonotype: Possible read error: a much larger clone is one base away. The V gene is TRBV12-3 or TRBV12-4, the J gene TRBJ1-5; unclear D gene. V lost 3 bases to trimming and J lost 7 bases, with 7 bases between them. The CDR3 totals 12 residues. CDR3 bases: TGTGCCAGCAGTTTCGGTCCCCAGCCCCAGCATTTT. This codes for CASSFGPQPQHF.

Note on this clonotype: Given a much more abundant clone one base away, this may be a read error. The rearrangement uses TRBV11-2 and TRBJ1-1, with D unresolved. Germline V CDR1 and CDR2: SGHAT, FQNNGV. The CDR3 loop spans 16 amino acids. V was trimmed by 5 bases and J by 0 bases, leaving 16 bases between them. The CDR3 reads CASSPRAQSVNTEAFF. The DNA for the CDR3 is TGTGCCAGCAGCCCGAGGGCGCAGTCGGTGAACACTGAAGCTTTCTTT.

This clonotype was picked up many times. The chain carries TRBV10-3 and TRBJ2-5; 14 positions agree with TRBD2. CDR3 size: 18 residues. Germline V gene sequence: CDR1 ENHRY, CDR2 SYGVKD. The trim removed 2 bases at V and 5 bases at J, leaving 10 bases unmatched. CDR3: CAISEPPGLAGVGETQYF. DNA of the CDR3: TGTGCCATCAGTGAGCCACCGGGACTAGCGGGAGTCGGGGAGACCCAGTACTTC.

Turning to this clonotype: A much larger clone lies a single base off, so this may be a read error. The chain recombines TRBV7-9 with TRBJ1-6, with D perhaps TRBD1 (5 bases). The CDR3 totals 14 residues. V was trimmed by 8 bases and J by 3 bases, leaving 11 bases between them. Germline V gives CDR1 SEHNR, CDR2 FQNEAQ (reference sequence). CDR3 DNA sequence: TGTGCCAGCGAACAGGCGTTCTATAATTCACCCCTCCACTTT. Translating it yields CASEQAFYNSPLHF.

This sequence joins TRBV6-6 and TRBJ1-1, with D perhaps TRBD1 (5 bases). Germline assignment: CDR1 MNHNY and CDR2 SVGAGI (reference sequence). The CDR3 sequence is 13 residues long. V was cut by 7 bases and J by 5 bases, with 14 bases left in between. For the CDR3, the DNA is TGTGCCAGCATTATACGGGGCGGGACTGAAGCTTTCTTT. It encodes CASIIRGGTEAFF.

This clonotype was seen only a few times. J is TRBJ1-5 and V is TRBV6-1; unclear D gene. V was cut by 7 bases and J by 3 bases, with 16 bases left in between. There are 15 residues in the CDR3. CDR1 and CDR2 from the germline V gene are MNHNS and SASEGT. CDR3 in DNA: TGTGCCAGCAACTTGAGCGGTTTTGCCAATCAGCCCCAGCATTTT. It codes for CASNLSGFANQPQHF.

This clonotype was detected many times. This sequence joins TRBV29-1 and TRBJ1-2; possibly TRBD1 for D (5 bases). The CDR3 consists of 13 residues. CDR1 SQVTM and CDR2 ANQGSEA come from the germline V gene. V was cut by 4 bases and J by 7 bases, with 16 bases left in between. The DNA of the CDR3 is TGCAGCGTTGGGAGCAGGGAAAAGGGTGGCTACACCTTC. Protein: CSVGSREKGGYTF.

V and J are TRBV6-2 or TRBV6-3 and TRBJ1-1; D remains ambiguous. In germline, CDR1 is MNHEY, CDR2 SVGEGT. The CDR3 length is 13 residues. The V end lost 2 bases, the J end lost 6 bases, and 10 bases lay between the germline ends. The CDR3 DNA is TGTGCCAGCAGTTACCTCTTGGCCGCTGAAGCTTTCTTT. Residues: CASSYLLAAEAFF.

This chain joins TRBV24-1 and TRBJ2-3; D is unclear. V gave up 6 bases and J gave up 2 bases, with 11 bases separating them. Looked up from germline, CDR1 is KGHDR and CDR2 is SFDVKD. The CDR3 spans 14 residues. The CDR3 nucleotides are TGTGCCACCAGTTTCCGGGCAGCCACAGATACGCAGTATTTT. It encodes CATSFRAATDTQYF.

This clonotype has only a few counts. The gene calls are TRBV29-1 and TRBJ2-2, with a possible D match to TRBD1 (6 bases). CDR3 length equals 17 residues. V dropped 7 bases and J dropped 2 bases, with 23 bases sitting between them. Germline CDR1 reads SQVTM; CDR2 reads ANQGSEA. The CDR3 DNA reads TGCAGCGCGCGAATGACTTTCCCGGGACAAAACACCGGGGAGCTGTTTTTT. Translated: CSARMTFPGQNTGELFF.

This clonotype was observed once. A junction boundary mismatches the germline segment, possibly from a read error. The chain joins TRBV7-2 to TRBJ1-4; 8 bases map to TRBD1. Germline assignment: CDR1 SGHTA and CDR2 FQGNSA. The CDR3 covers 15 residues. CDR3 sequence: CAGSSWTGSDEKLFF. As DNA, the CDR3 is TGTGCCGGCAGCTCCTGGACAGGGTCTGATGAAAAACTGTTTTTT.